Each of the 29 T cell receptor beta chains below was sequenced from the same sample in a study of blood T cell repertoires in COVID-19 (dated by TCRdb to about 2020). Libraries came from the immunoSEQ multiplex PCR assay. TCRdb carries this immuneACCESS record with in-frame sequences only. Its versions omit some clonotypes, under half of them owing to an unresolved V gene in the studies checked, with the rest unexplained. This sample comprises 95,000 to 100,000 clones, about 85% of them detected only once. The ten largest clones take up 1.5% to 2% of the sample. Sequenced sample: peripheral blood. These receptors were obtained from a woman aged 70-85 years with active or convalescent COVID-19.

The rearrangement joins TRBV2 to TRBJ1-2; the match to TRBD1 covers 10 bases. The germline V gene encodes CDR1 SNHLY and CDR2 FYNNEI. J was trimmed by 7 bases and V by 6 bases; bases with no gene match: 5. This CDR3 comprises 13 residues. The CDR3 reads CASSRTGGGGYTF. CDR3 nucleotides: TGTGCCAGCAGCCGGACAGGGGGGGGTGGCTACACCTTC.

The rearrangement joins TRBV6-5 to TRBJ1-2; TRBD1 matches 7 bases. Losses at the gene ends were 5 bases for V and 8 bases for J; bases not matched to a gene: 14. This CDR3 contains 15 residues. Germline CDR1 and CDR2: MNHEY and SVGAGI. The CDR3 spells CASSRRGQLMEGYTF. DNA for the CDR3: TGTGCCAGCAGTAGACGGGGACAGCTTATGGAGGGCTACACCTTC.

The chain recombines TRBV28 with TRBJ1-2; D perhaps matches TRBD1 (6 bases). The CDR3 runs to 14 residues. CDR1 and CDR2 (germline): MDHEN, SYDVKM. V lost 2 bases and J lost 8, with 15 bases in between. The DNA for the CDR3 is TGTGCCAGCAGTTTAAATACAGGGATCGCCGGCTACACCTTC. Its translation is CASSLNTGIAGYTF.

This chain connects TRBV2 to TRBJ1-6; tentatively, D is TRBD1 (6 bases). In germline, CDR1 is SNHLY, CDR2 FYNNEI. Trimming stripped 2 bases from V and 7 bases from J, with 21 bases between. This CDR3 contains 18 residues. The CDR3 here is CASSERTGVRGGNSPLHF. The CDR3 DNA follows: TGTGCCAGCAGTGAACGCACGGGGGTCAGGGGAGGGAATTCACCCCTCCACTTT.

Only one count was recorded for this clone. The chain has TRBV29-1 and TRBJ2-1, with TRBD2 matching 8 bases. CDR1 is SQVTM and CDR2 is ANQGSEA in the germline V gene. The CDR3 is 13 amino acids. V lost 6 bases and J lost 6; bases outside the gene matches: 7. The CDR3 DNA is TGCAGCGTGACGGGGGGGCCTGGCAATGAGCAGTTCTTC. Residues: CSVTGGPGNEQFF.

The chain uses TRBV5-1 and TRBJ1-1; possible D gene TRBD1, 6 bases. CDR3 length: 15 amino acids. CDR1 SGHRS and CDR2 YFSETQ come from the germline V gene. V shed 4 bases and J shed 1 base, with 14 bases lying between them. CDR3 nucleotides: TGCGCCAGCAGCCCTTACACAGGGCCGAACACTGAAGCTTTCTTT. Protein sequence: CASSPYTGPNTEAFF.

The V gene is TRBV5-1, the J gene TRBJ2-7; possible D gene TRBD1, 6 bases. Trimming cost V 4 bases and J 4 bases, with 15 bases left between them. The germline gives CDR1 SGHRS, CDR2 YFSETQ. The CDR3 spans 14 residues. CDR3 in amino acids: CASSTGTRRYEQYF. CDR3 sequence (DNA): TGCGCCAGCAGCACAGGGACACGGCGGTACGAGCAGTACTTC.

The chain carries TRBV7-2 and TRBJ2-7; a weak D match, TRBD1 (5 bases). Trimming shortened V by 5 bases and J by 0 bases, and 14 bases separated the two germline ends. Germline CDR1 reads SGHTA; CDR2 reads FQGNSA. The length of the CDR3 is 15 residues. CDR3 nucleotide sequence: TGTGCCAGCAGCCCGGACAAGGTCAGCTCCTACGAGCAGTACTTC. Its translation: CASSPDKVSSYEQYF.

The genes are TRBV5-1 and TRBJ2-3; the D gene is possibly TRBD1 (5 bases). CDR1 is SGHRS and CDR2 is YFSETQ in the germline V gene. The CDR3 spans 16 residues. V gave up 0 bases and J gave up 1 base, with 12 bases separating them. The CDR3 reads CASSLEAQGGTDTQYF. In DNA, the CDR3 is TGCGCCAGCAGCTTGGAAGCACAAGGGGGCACAGATACGCAGTATTTT.

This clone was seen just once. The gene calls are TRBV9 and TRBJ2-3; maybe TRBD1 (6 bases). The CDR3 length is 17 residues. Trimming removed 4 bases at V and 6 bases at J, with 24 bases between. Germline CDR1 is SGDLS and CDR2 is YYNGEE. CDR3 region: CASSPLGTKGFSDTQYF. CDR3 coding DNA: TGTGCCAGCAGCCCCCTGGGGACAAAGGGCTTTTCGGATACGCAGTATTTT.

CDR3: CAISESGENTGELFF. CDR3 in DNA: TGTGCCATCAGTGAGTCAGGGGAGAACACCGGGGAGCTGTTTTTT. The chain is built from TRBV10-3 and TRBJ2-2; maybe TRBD1 (5 bases). CDR3 length: 15 amino acids. Germline CDR1 and CDR2: ENHRY and SYGVKD. V lost 0 bases, J lost 1 base, and 6 bases lay in between.

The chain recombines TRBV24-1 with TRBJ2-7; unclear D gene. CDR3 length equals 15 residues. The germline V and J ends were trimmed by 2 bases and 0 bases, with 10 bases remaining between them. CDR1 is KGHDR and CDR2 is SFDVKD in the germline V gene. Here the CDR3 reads CATSDYFNSSYEQYF. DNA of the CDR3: TGTGCCACCAGTGATTATTTTAACTCCTCCTACGAGCAGTACTTC.

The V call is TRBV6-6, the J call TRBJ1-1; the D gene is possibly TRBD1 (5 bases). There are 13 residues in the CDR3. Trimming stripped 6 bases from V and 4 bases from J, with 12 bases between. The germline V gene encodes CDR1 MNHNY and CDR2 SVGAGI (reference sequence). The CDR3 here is CASSLRGVTEAFF. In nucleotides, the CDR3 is TGTGCCAGCAGCCTCCGGGGGGTCACTGAAGCTTTCTTT.

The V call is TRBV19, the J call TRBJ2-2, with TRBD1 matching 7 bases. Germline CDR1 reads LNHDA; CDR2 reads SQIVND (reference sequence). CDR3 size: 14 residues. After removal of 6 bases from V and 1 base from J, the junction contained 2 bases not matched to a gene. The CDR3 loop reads CASSYRGNTGELFF. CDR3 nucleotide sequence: TGTGCCAGTAGCTACAGGGGGAACACCGGGGAGCTGTTTTTT. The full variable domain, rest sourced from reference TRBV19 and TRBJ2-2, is DGGITQSPKYLFRKEGQNVTLSCEQNLNHDAMYWYRQDPGQGLRLIYYSQIVNDFQKGDIAEGYSVSREKKESFPLTVTSAQKNPTAFYLCASSYRGNTGELFFGEGSRLTVL.

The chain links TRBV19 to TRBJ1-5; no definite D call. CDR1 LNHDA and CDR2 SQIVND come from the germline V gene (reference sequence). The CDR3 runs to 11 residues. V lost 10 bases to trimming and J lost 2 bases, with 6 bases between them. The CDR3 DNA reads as TGTGCCACCGGGGGCAATCAGCCCCAGCATTTT. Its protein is CATGGNQPQHF.

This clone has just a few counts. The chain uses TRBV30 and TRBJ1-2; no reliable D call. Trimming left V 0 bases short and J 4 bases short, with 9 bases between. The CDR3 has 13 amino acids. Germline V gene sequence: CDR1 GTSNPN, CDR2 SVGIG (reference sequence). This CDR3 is CAWSVIAGYGYTF. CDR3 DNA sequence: TGTGCCTGGAGTGTAATAGCGGGCTATGGCTACACCTTC.

As DNA, the CDR3 is TGTGCCAGCAGCGTAGTGCCGGACAGGGGGGACACCGGGGAGCTGTTTTTT. This encodes CASSVVPDRGDTGELFF. The rearrangement links TRBV9 to TRBJ2-2, with 10 bases that match TRBD1. There are 17 residues in the CDR3. Trimming took 0 bases from V and 3 from J; bases not matched to a gene: 5. CDR1 and CDR2 (germline): SGDLS, YYNGEE.

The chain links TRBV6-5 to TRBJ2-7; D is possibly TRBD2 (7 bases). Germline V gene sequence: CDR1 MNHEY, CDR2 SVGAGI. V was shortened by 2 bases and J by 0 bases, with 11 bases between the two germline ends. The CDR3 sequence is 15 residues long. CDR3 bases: TGTGCCAGCAGTTACCTGCGGGGGCCCTCCTACGAGCAGTACTTC. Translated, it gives CASSYLRGPSYEQYF.

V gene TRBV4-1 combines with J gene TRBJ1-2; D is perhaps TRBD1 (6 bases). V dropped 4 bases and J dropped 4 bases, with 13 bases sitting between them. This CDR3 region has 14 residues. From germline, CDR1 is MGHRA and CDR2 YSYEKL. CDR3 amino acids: CASSLPDSFYGYTF. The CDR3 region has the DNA TGCGCCAGCAGCCTACCGGACAGTTTCTATGGCTACACCTTC.

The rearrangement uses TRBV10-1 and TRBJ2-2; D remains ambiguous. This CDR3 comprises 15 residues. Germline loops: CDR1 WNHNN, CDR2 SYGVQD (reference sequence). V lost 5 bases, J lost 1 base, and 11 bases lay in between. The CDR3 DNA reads TGCGCCAGCAGTTCGCCCGGGTGGAACACCGGGGAGCTGTTTTTT. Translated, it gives CASSSPGWNTGELFF.

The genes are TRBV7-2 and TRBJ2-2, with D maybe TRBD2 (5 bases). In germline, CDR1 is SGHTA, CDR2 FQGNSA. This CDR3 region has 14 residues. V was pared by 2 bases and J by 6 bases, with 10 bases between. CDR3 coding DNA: TGTGCCAGCAGCTTAACTAGGCAGGCCGGGGAGCTGTTTTTT. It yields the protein CASSLTRQAGELFF. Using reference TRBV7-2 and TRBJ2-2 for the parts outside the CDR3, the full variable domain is GAGVSQSPSNKVTEKGKDVELRCDPISGHTALYWYRQSLGQGLEFLIYFQGNSAPDKSGLPSDRFSAERTGGSVSTLTIQRTQQEDSAVYLCASSLTRQAGELFFGEGSRLTVL.

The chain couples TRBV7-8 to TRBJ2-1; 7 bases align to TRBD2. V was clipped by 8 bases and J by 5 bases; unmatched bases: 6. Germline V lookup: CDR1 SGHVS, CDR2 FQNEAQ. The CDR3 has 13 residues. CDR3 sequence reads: CASAGGSDNEQFF. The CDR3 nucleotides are TGTGCCAGCGCGGGCGGGAGTGACAATGAGCAGTTCTTC. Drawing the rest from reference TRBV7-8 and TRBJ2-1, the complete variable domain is GAGVSQSPRYKVAKRGQDVALRCDPISGHVSLFWYQQALGQGPEFLTYFQNEAQLDKSGLPSDRFFAERPEGSVSTLKIQRTQQEDSAVYLCASAGGSDNEQFFGPGTRLTVL.

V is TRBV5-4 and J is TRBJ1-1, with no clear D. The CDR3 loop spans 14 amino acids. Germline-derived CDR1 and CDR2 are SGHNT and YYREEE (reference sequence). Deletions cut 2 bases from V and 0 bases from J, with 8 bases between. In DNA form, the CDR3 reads TGTGCCAGCAGCTTTGAGAGTATGAACACTGAAGCTTTCTTT. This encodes CASSFESMNTEAFF. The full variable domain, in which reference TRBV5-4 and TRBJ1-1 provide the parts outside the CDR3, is ETGVTQSPTHLIKTRGQQVTLRCSSQSGHNTVSWYQQALGQGPQFIFQYYREEENGRGNFPPRFSGLQFPNYSSELNVNALELDDSALYLCASSFESMNTEAFFGQGTRLTVV.

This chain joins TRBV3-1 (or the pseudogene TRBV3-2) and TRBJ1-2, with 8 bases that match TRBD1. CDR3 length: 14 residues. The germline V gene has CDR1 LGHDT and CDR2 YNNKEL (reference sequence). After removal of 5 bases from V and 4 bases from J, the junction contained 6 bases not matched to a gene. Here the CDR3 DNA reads TGTGCCAGCAGCGGTACAGGGGGGACCTATGGCTACACCTTC. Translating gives CASSGTGGTYGYTF.

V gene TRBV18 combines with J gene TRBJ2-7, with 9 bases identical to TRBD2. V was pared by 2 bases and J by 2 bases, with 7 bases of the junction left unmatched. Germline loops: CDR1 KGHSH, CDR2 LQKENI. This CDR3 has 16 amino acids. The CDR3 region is CASSPTGPSGAYEQYF. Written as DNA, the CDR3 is TGTGCCAGCTCACCAACGGGGCCTAGCGGGGCCTACGAGCAGTACTTC. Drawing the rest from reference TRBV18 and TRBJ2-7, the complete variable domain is NAGVMQNPRHLVRRRGQEARLRCSPMKGHSHVYWYRQLPEEGLKFMVYLQKENIIDESGMPKERFSAEFPKEGPSILRIQQVVRGDSAAYFCASSPTGPSGAYEQYFGPGTRLTVT.

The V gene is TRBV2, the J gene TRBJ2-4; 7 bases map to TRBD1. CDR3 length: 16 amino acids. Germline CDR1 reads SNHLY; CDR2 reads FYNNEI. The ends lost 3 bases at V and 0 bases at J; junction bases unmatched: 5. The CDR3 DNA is TGTGCCAGCAGTGAGGGGGACAGACTAGCCAAAAACATTCAGTACTTC. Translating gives CASSEGDRLAKNIQYF.

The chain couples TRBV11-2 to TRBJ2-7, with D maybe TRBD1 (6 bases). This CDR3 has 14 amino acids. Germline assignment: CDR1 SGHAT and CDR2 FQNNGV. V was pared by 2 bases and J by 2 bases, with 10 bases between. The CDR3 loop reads CASSLNRAAYEQYF. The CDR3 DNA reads TGTGCCAGCAGCTTAAACAGGGCAGCCTACGAGCAGTACTTC.

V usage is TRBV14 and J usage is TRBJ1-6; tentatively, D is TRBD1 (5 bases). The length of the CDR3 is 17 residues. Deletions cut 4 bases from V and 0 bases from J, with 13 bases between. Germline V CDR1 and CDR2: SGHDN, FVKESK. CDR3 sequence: CASSRDWASSYNSPLHF. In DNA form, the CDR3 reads TGTGCCAGCAGCCGGGACTGGGCGAGCTCCTATAATTCACCCCTCCACTTT.

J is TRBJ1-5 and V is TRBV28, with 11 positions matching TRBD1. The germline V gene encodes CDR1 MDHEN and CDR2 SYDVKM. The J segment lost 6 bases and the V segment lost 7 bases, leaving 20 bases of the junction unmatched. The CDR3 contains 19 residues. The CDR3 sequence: CASNRTPGTGGELRQPQHF. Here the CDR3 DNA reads TGTGCCAGCAATAGAACCCCCGGGACAGGGGGTGAATTGCGTCAGCCCCAGCATTTT.